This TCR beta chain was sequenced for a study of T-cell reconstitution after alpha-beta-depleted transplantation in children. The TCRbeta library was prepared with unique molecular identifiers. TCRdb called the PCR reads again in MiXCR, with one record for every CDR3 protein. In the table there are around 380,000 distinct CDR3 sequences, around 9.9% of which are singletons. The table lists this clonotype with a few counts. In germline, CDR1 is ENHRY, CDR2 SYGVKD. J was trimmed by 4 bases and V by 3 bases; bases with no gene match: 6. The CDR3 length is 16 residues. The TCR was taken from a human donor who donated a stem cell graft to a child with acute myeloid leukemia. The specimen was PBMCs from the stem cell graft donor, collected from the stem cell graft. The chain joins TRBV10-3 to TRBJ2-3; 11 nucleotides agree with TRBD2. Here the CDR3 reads CAISELLAGGADTQYF. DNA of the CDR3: TGTGCCATCAGTGAACTCCTAGCGGGAGGTGCAGATACGCAGTATTTT.